What follows are 4 T cell receptor beta chains derived from one specimen sequenced in a study of cytomegalovirus exposure and HLA in healthy donors. PCR primers comprised 60 Vbeta and 13 Jbeta primers. This table comes from immunoSEQ multiplex PCR, and its TCRdb copy is limited to in-frame clones, with some not included. Here the sample spans about 160,000 clones, approximately 80% being singletons. Sequenced: PBMCs. The receptors were gathered from a man younger than 45 in good health and CMV-seronegative.

V and J are TRBV30 and TRBJ2-3; D gene uncertain. Germline V CDR1 and CDR2: GTSNPN, SVGIG (reference sequence). The CDR3 contains 10 residues. Trimming cost V 3 bases and J 4 bases, with 2 bases left between them. The CDR3 region has the DNA TGTGCCTGGAGCGCAGATACGCAGTATTTT. Protein product: CAWSADTQYF.

This chain joins TRBV4-1 and TRBJ1-5; no definite D call. The CDR3 loop spans 17 amino acids. Trimming stripped 1 base from V and 0 bases from J, with 13 bases between. Germline-derived CDR1 and CDR2 are MGHRA and YSYEKL. The chain's CDR3 is CASSQGRGGFSNQPQHF. CDR3 coding DNA: TGCGCCAGCAGCCAAGGGCGCGGAGGTTTTAGCAATCAGCCCCAGCATTTT.

V usage is TRBV28 and J usage is TRBJ1-1; perhaps TRBD1 as D (6 bases). Looked up from germline, CDR1 is MDHEN and CDR2 is SYDVKM. Trimming took 9 bases from V and 5 from J, leaving 16 bases between them. The CDR3 is 13 residues long. This CDR3 is CASYREPETEAFF. DNA of the CDR3: TGTGCCAGTTACAGGGAACCGGAGACTGAAGCTTTCTTT.

This chain joins TRBV27 and TRBJ1-2, with no clear D. CDR3 length equals 13 residues. The germline V gene encodes CDR1 MNHEY and CDR2 SMNVEV (reference sequence). The V end lost 3 bases, the J end lost 4 bases, and 9 bases lay between the germline ends. The CDR3 loop is CASSFDTSYGYTF. CDR3 nucleotides: TGTGCCAGCAGTTTCGACACTTCCTATGGCTACACCTTC.